This T cell receptor (beta chain) was obtained from a study of blood T cell repertoires in COVID-19. The wider study: Acute-phase and convalescent COVID-19 samples originated in the United States, Italy and Spain. PBMCs, B-cell-depleted T cells, or T cells were the source of the cDNA or gDNA that made up the material.

In the original analysis: Amplified reference gene primers provided the basis for estimating nucleated cell counts. The assay was immunoSEQ multiplex PCR, and TCRdb's table has in-frame clones only and misses some. That table is the source of V, J and clone size, and D and trimming were worked out from the DNA. The table has over 35,000 clones, just under 85% seen once; the top ten hold 13% to 15%. Sequencing was done on a sample of peripheral blood. The clonotype was recovered from a human donor in a cohort sampled during active COVID-19.

CDR3 sequence: CASRRGLQSYF. The CDR3 DNA reads as TGTGCCAGCAGGCGGGGACTCCAAAGTTACTTC. The V call is TRBV11-2, the J call TRBJ2-4; a weak D match, TRBD2 (6 bases). V was shortened by 6 bases and J by 16 bases, with 16 bases between the two germline ends. The CDR3 runs 11 residues. Germline values: CDR1 SGHAT, CDR2 FQNNGV.